This TCR beta chain was captured by sequencing in a study of T cell repertoires in cytomegalovirus infection. TCRdb re-called the reads through MiXCR, storing one row per CDR3 protein. The sample consists of approximately 700,000 distinct CDR3 sequences, 35% to 40% of them appearing once. This clonotype was detected only a few times. The V and J ends lost 5 bases and 10 bases respectively, with 24 bases between them. The CDR3 is 17 residues long. Germline assignment: CDR1 MNHEY and CDR2 SMNVEV (reference sequence). The source is a human donor in good health (CMV status not recorded). Some clones in this sample may be carry-over from other donors' samples. The V call is TRBV27, the J call TRBJ1-6; TRBD1 might be the D (5 bases). Sequencing was performed on PBMCs. In DNA, the CDR3 is TGTGCCAGCAGTCCAAACCCTCTGGGGCGTGTAAGCTCACCCCTCCACTTT. Translating gives CASSPNPLGRVSSPLHF.